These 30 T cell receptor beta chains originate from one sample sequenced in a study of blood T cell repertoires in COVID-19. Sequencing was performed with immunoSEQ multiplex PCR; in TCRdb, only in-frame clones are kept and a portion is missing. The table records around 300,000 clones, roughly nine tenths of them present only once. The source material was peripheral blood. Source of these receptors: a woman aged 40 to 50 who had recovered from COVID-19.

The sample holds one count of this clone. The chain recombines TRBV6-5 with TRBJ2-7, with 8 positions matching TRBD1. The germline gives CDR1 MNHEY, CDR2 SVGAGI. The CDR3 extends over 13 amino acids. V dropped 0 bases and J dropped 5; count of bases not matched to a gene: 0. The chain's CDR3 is CASSYSTGDEQYF. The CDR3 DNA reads TGTGCCAGCAGTTACTCGACAGGGGACGAGCAGTACTTC.

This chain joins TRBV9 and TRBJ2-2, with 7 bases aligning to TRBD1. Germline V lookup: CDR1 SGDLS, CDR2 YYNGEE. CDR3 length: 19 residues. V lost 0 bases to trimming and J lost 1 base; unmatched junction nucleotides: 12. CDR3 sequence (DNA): TGTGCCAGCAGCGTAGGGGGACAGCCCCCGCCCTGGAACACCGGGGAGCTGTTTTTT. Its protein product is CASSVGGQPPPWNTGELFF.

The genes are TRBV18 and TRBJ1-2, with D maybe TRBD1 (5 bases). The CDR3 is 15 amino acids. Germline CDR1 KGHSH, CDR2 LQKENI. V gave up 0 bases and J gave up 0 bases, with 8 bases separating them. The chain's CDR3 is CASSPPGGTNYGYTF. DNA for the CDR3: TGTGCCAGCTCACCACCCGGGGGAACTAACTATGGCTACACCTTC.

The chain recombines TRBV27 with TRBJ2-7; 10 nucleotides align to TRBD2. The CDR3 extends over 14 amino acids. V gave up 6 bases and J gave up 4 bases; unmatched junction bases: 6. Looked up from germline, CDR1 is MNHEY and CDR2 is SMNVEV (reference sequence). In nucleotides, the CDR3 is TGTGCCAGCAGCCCGGGACTAGCGTCGTACGAGCAGTACTTC. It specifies CASSPGLASYEQYF.

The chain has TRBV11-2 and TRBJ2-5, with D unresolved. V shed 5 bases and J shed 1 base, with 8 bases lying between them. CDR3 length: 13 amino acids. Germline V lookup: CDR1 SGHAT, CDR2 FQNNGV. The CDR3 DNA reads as TGTGCCAGCAGCCTGACACTCCAAGAGACCCAGTACTTC. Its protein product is CASSLTLQETQYF.

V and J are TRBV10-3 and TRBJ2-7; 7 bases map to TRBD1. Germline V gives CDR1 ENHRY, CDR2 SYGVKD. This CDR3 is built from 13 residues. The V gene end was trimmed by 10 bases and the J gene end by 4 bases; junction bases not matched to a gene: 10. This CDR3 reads CATAADREYEQYF. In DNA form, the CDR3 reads TGTGCCACCGCCGCAGACAGGGAATACGAGCAGTACTTC.

In nucleotides, the CDR3 is TGCGCCAGCAGCTTGTCTATTAACACCGGGGAGCTGTTTTTT. Its protein product is CASSLSINTGELFF. This chain joins TRBV5-1 and TRBJ2-2; D gene unclear. Trimming left V 1 base short and J 2 bases short, with 6 bases between. Looked up from germline, CDR1 is SGHRS and CDR2 is YFSETQ. This CDR3 has 14 amino acids.

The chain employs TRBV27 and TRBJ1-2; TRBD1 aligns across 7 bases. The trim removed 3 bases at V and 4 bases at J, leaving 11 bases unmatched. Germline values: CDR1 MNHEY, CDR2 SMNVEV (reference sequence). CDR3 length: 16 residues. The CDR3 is CASSFSVRGGGYGYTF. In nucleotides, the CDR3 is TGTGCCAGCAGTTTCTCGGTACGAGGGGGCGGCTATGGCTACACCTTC.

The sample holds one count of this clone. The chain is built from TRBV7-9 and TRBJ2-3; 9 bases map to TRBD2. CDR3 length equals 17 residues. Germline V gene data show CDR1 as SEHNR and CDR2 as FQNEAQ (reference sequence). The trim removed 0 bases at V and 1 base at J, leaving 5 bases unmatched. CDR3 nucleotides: TGTGCCAGCAGCTTAGCGCTGGCTAGCGGGGGCACAGATACGCAGTATTTT. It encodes CASSLALASGGTDTQYF.

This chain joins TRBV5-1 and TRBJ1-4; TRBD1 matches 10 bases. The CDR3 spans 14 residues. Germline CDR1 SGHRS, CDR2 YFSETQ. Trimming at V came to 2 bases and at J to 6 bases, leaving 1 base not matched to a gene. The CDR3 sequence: CASSLDRGHEKLFF. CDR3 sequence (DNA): TGCGCCAGCAGCTTAGACAGGGGGCATGAAAAACTGTTTTTT.

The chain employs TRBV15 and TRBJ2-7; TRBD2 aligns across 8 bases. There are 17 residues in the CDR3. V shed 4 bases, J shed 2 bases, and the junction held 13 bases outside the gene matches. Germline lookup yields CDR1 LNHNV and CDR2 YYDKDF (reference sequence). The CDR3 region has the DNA TGTGCCACCAGCAAACAATCCTTAGCGGGAAGGGCCTACGAGCAGTACTTC. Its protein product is CATSKQSLAGRAYEQYF.

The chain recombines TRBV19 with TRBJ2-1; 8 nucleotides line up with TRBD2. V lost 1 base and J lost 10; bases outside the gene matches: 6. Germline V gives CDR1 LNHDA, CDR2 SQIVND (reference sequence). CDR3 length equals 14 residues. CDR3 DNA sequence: TGTGCCAGTAGTATAGCCCTAGCGGGTCCAGAGCAGTTCTTC. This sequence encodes CASSIALAGPEQFF. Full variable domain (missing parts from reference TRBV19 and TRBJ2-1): DGGITQSPKYLFRKEGQNVTLSCEQNLNHDAMYWYRQDPGQGLRLIYYSQIVNDFQKGDIAEGYSVSREKKESFPLTVTSAQKNPTAFYLCASSIALAGPEQFFGPGTRLTVL.

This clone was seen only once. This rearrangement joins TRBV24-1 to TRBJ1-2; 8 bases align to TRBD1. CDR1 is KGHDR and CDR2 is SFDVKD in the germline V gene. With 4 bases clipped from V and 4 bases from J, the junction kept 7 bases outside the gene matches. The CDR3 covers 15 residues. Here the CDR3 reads CATSETTGGRYGYTF. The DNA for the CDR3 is TGTGCCACCAGTGAGACAACAGGGGGTCGCTATGGCTACACCTTC.

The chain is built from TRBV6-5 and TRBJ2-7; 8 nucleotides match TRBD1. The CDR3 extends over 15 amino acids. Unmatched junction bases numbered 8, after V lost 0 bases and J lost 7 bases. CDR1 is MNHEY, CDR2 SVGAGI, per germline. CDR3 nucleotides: TGTGCCAGCAGTTACTCCCTCCAGGGGGCATGGGAGCAGTACTTC. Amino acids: CASSYSLQGAWEQYF.

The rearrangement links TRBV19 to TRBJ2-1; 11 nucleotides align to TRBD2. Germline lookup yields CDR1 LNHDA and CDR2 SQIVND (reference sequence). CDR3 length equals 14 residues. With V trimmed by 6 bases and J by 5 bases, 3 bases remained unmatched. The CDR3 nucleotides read TGTGCCAGTAGCCCGGGACTAGCGGACAATGAGCAGTTCTTC. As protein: CASSPGLADNEQFF.

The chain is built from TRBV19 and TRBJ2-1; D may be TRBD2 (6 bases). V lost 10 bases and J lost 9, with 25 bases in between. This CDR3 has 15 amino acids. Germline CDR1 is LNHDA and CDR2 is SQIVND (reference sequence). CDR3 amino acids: CATRTPGLMLGEQFF. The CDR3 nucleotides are TGTGCCACCCGAACGCCGGGACTCATGCTCGGTGAGCAGTTCTTC.

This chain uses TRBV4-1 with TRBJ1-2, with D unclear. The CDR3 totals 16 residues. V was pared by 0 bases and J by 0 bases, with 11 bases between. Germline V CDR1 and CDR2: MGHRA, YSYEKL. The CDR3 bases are TGCGCCAGCAGCCAAGATGCGGAAGATACTAACTATGGCTACACCTTC. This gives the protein CASSQDAEDTNYGYTF.

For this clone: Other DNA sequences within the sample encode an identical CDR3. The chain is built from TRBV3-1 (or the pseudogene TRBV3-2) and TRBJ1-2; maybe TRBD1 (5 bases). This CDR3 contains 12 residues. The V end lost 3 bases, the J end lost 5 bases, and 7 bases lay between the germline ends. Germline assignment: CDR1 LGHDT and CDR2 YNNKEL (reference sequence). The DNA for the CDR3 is TGTGCCAGCAGCCAGGCAGGGTATGGCTACACCTTC. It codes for CASSQAGYGYTF.

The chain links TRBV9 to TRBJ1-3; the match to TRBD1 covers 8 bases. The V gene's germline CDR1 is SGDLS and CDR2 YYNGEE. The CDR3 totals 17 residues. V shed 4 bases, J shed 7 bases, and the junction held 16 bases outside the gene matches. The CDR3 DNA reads TGTGCCAGCAGCCCCCTTCGACAGGGGACCCACCAGAACACCATATATTTT. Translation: CASSPLRQGTHQNTIYF.

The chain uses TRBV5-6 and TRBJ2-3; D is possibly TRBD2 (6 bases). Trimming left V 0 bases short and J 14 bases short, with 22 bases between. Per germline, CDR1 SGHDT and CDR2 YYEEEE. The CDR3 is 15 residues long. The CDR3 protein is CASSLGTGAAEGVYF. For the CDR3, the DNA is TGTGCCAGCAGCTTGGGAACCGGGGCCGCGGAGGGCGTGTATTTT.

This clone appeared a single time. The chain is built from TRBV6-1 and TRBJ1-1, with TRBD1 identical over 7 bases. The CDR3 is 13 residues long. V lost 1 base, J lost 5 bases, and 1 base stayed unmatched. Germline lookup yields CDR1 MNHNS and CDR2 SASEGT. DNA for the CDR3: TGTGCCAGCAGTGAAGACAGGGGTACTGAAGCTTTCTTT. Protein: CASSEDRGTEAFF.

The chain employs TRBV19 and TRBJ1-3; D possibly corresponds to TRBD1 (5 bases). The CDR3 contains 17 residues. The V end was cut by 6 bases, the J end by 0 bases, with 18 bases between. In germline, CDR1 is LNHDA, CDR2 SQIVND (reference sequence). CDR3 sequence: CASRSWGRAFSGNTIYF. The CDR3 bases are TGTGCCAGTAGATCATGGGGCAGGGCTTTCTCTGGAAACACCATATATTTT.

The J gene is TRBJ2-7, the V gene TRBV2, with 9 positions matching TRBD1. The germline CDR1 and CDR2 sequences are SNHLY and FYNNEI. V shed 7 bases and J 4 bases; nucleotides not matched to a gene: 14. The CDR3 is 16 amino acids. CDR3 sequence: CASTRLSGTGTYEQYF. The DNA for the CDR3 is TGTGCCAGCACTCGGCTCTCCGGGACAGGGACTTACGAGCAGTACTTC.

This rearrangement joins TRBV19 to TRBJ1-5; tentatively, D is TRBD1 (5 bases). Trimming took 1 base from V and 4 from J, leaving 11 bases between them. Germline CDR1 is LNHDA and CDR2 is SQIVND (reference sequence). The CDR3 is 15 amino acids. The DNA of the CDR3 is TGTGCCAGTAGTATAGTGGGAGGGGAAAATCAGCCCCAGCATTTT. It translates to CASSIVGGENQPQHF.

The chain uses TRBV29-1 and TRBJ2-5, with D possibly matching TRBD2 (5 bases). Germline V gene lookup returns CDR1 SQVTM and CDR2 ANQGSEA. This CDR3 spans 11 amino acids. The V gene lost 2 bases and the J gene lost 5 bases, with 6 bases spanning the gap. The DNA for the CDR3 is TGCAGCGTTGAACCGGGGGAGACCCAGTACTTC. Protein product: CSVEPGETQYF. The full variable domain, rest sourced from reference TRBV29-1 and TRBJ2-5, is SAVISQKPSRDICQRGTSLTIQCQVDSQVTMMFWYRQQPGQSLTLIATANQGSEATYESGFVIDKFPISRPNLTFSTLTVSNMSPEDSSIYLCSVEPGETQYFGPGTRLLVL.

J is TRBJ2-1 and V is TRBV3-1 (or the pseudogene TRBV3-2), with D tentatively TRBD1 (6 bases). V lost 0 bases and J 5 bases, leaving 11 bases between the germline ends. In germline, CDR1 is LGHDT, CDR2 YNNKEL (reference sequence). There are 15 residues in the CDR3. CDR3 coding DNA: TGTGCCAGCAGCCAAGACCCAGGGGCCCACAATGAGCAGTTCTTC. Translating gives CASSQDPGAHNEQFF.

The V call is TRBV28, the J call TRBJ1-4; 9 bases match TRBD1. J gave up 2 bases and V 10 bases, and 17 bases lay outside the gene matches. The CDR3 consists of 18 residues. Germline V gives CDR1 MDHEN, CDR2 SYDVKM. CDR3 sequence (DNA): TGTGCCACTTGGGACAGGGCGAAAACTTCTGCGACTAATGAAAAACTGTTTTTT. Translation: CATWDRAKTSATNEKLFF.

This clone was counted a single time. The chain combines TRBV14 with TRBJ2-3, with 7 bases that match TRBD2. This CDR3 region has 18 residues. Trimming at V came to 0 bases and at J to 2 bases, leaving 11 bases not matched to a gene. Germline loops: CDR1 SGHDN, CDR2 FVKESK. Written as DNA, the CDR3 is TGTGCCAGCAGCCAAGATTGGGGAGCGGGAAGGAACACAGATACGCAGTATTTT. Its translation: CASSQDWGAGRNTDTQYF.

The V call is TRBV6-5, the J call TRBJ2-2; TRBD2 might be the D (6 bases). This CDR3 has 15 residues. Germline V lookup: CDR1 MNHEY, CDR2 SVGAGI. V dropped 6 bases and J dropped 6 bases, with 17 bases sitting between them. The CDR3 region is CASRDHGGGAGELFF. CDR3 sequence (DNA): TGTGCCAGCAGGGACCATGGGGGAGGTGCCGGGGAGCTGTTTTTT.

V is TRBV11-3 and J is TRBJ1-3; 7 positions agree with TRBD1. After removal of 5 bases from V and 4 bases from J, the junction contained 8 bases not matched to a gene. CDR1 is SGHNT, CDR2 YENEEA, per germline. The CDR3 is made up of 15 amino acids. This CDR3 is CASSQGPGQGNTIYF. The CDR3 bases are TGTGCCAGCAGCCAAGGTCCGGGACAGGGAAACACCATATATTTT.